Below are 32 T cell receptor beta chains sequenced from a single sample in a study of CD8 T cells in Susac syndrome. RNA amounts of about 0.5 to 1 ug underwent reverse transcription with random hexamers. TCRdb re-called the immunoSEQ multiplex PCR reads with MiXCR, one entry per CDR3 protein. This table holds 150,000 to 200,000 distinct CDR3 sequences, 95% found once. The sequenced sample consisted of CD4+ T cells from PBMCs. The receptor set was obtained from a human donor with multiple sclerosis.

The chain's CDR3 is CASSQEYAQTQYF. CDR3 nucleotides: TGCGCCAGCAGCCAAGAGTACGCCCAGACCCAGTACTTC. The genes are TRBV4-3 and TRBJ2-5; D is undetermined. The CDR3 runs to 13 residues. Per germline, CDR1 LGHNA and CDR2 YSLEER. The V end lost 0 bases, the J end lost 6 bases, and 8 bases lay between the germline ends.

CDR3 DNA: TGTGCCAGCAGCCAAGAAACAGGGTTGAGCACAGATACGCAGTATTTT. Protein product: CASSQETGLSTDTQYF. The chain recombines TRBV4-2 with TRBJ2-3; tentatively, D is TRBD1 (6 bases). Germline V lookup: CDR1 LGHNA, CDR2 YNFKEQ. The CDR3 runs to 16 residues. V lost 0 bases to trimming and J lost 0 bases, with 10 bases between them.

Written as DNA, the CDR3 is TGTGCCAGCAGTGAACGGGTTCACAATGAGCAGTTCTTC. Protein: CASSERVHNEQFF. This chain joins TRBV25-1 and TRBJ2-1; D unresolved. The CDR3 has 13 residues. The germline gives CDR1 MGHDK, CDR2 SYGVNS. V shed 2 bases and J shed 5 bases, with 7 bases lying between them.

The chain combines TRBV6-5 with TRBJ1-1, with a tentative D call TRBD1 (5 bases). The ends were cut back, 0 bases at V and 4 bases at J, with 12 bases in the middle. The CDR3 covers 15 residues. The germline V gene has CDR1 MNHEY and CDR2 SVGAGI. This CDR3 reads CASSYSRGTRTEAFF. The DNA for the CDR3 is TGTGCCAGCAGTTACTCCCGGGGGACCCGCACTGAAGCTTTCTTT.

The chain has TRBV7-3 and TRBJ2-1, with 8 bases lining up with TRBD1. Trimming at V came to 6 bases and at J to 6 bases, leaving 4 bases not matched to a gene. The CDR3 contains 13 residues. Germline V lookup: CDR1 SGHTA, CDR2 FQGTGA. In DNA form, the CDR3 reads TGTGCCAGCAGTGGGACAGGACCCAATGAGCAGTTCTTC. Its translation is CASSGTGPNEQFF.

This sequence joins TRBV2 and TRBJ1-6; 7 positions match TRBD1. The CDR3 consists of 14 residues. J was trimmed by 13 bases and V by 3 bases; bases with no gene match: 9. Germline V gene sequence: CDR1 SNHLY, CDR2 FYNNEI. The CDR3 spells CASSDSTGAGPLHF. The DNA of the CDR3 is TGTGCCAGCAGTGATAGTACAGGGGCAGGCCCCCTCCACTTT.

V and J are TRBV30 and TRBJ1-1; D perhaps matches TRBD1 (5 bases). The CDR3 has 14 residues. Germline values: CDR1 GTSNPN, CDR2 SVGIG (reference sequence). V lost 0 bases and J 3 bases, leaving 11 bases between the germline ends. The CDR3 nucleotides are TGTGCCTGGAGTGTAGGACATTTGGACACTGAAGCTTTCTTT. Translated, it gives CAWSVGHLDTEAFF.

V usage is TRBV12-3 or TRBV12-4 and J usage is TRBJ1-5; D is unresolved. The CDR3 contains 13 residues. The V gene lost 2 bases and the J gene lost 7 bases, with 9 bases spanning the gap. For the CDR3, the DNA is TGTGCCAGCAGTTTACTCGAGGGACAGCCCCAGCATTTT. Translating it yields CASSLLEGQPQHF.

The rearrangement joins TRBV20-1 to TRBJ2-7; 8 bases line up with TRBD1. Germline V CDR1 and CDR2: DFQATT, SNEGSKA (reference sequence). V lost 4 bases, J lost 1 base, and 9 bases stayed unmatched. The CDR3 covers 15 residues. This CDR3 is CSAISRDRSSYEQYF. In DNA, the CDR3 is TGCAGTGCTATATCTCGGGACAGGTCATCCTACGAGCAGTACTTC.

The V and J genes are TRBV2 and TRBJ1-2, with 7 bases that match TRBD1. This CDR3 is 13 amino acids long. In germline, CDR1 is SNHLY, CDR2 FYNNEI. Trimming removed 5 bases from V and 8 bases from J; junction bases left unmatched: 8. The CDR3 sequence is CASSPQGNIGYTF. Written as DNA, the CDR3 is TGTGCCAGCAGTCCACAGGGGAATATAGGCTACACCTTC. The full variable domain, completed using reference TRBV2 and TRBJ1-2, is EPEVTQTPSHQVTQMGQEVILRCVPISNHLYFYWYRQILGQKVEFLVSFYNNEISEKSEIFDDQFSVERPDGSNFTLKIRSTKLEDSAMYFCASSPQGNIGYTFGSGTRLTVV.

On this clonotype: At one end, the junction sequence differs from germline, possibly due to a read error. The chain recombines TRBV24-1 with TRBJ2-7; D unresolved. This CDR3 is built from 12 residues. Germline V lookup: CDR1 KGHDR, CDR2 SFDVKD. The CDR3 sequence: CATSDFPYEQYF. In nucleotides, the CDR3 is TGTGCCACCAGTGATTTCCCCTACGAACAGTACTTC.

This rearrangement joins TRBV5-4 to TRBJ2-7, with TRBD1 as a possible D gene (7 bases). CDR3 size: 15 residues. Germline assignment: CDR1 SGHNT and CDR2 YYREEE (reference sequence). Trimming took 5 bases from V and 5 from J, leaving 20 bases between them. Here the CDR3 reads CASSPGGLTLNEQYF. CDR3 nucleotide sequence: TGTGCCAGCAGTCCAGGGGGGCTTACTCTGAACGAGCAGTACTTC. The full variable domain, in which reference TRBV5-4 and TRBJ2-7 provide the parts outside the CDR3, is ETGVTQSPTHLIKTRGQQVTLRCSSQSGHNTVSWYQQALGQGPQFIFQYYREEENGRGNFPPRFSGLQFPNYSSELNVNALELDDSALYLCASSPGGLTLNEQYFGPGTRLTVT.

The chain employs TRBV7-2 and TRBJ2-1, with TRBD2 matching 7 bases. This CDR3 has 12 amino acids. The trim removed 5 bases at V and 13 bases at J, leaving 8 bases unmatched. Germline CDR1 SGHTA, CDR2 FQGNSA. Here the CDR3 DNA reads TGTGCCAGCAGCCAGGCCGGGAGGCCCCAGTTCTTC. Residues: CASSQAGRPQFF.

V usage is TRBV30 and J usage is TRBJ2-7; 7 nucleotides agree with TRBD1. Germline V gene data show CDR1 as GTSNPN and CDR2 as SVGIG (reference sequence). This CDR3 contains 15 residues. V lost 1 base and J lost 4; bases outside the gene matches: 10. The chain's CDR3 is CAWSGGTASWYEQYF. CDR3 bases: TGTGCCTGGAGTGGTGGGACAGCCTCCTGGTACGAGCAGTACTTC. The variable domain in full, with the rest retrieved from reference TRBV30 and TRBJ2-7, is SQTIHQWPATLVQPVGSPLSLECTVEGTSNPNLYWYRQAAGRGLQLLFYSVGIGQISSEVPQNLSASRPQDRQFILSSKKLLLSDSGFYLCAWSGGTASWYEQYFGPGTRLTVT.

The CDR3 protein is CATSRDIQGRDEQYF. In DNA, the CDR3 is TGTGCCACCAGCAGAGATATACAGGGACGCGACGAGCAGTACTTC. The rearrangement joins TRBV15 to TRBJ2-7; tentatively, D is TRBD1 (6 bases). The CDR3 is 15 residues long. The ends were cut back, 0 bases at V and 5 bases at J, with 14 bases in the middle. Germline CDR1 reads LNHNV; CDR2 reads YYDKDF (reference sequence).

The rearrangement uses TRBV11-2 and TRBJ2-4; the D call may be TRBD1 or TRBD2 (5 bases each). This CDR3 contains 14 residues. Between the trimmed V and J ends, which lost 6 bases and 8 bases, there was a span of 17 bases. CDR1 SGHAT and CDR2 FQNNGV come from the germline V gene. Here the CDR3 reads CASRINVRGDIQYF. In nucleotides, the CDR3 is TGTGCCAGCAGAATAAACGTTAGGGGAGACATTCAGTACTTC. Together with reference TRBV11-2 and TRBJ2-4, the CDR3 gives the full variable domain: EAGVAQSPRYKIIEKRQSVAFWCNPISGHATLYWYQQILGQGPKLLIQFQNNGVVDDSQLPKDRFSAERLKGVDSTLKIQPAKLEDSAVYLCASRINVRGDIQYFGAGTRLSVL.

The rearrangement links TRBV20-1 to TRBJ2-3; D might be TRBD1 or TRBD2, each matching 6 bases. Trimming removed 5 bases from V and 2 bases from J, with 14 bases in between. Looked up from germline, CDR1 is DFQATT and CDR2 is SNEGSKA (reference sequence). The CDR3 has 14 amino acids. CDR3 residues: CSARWGANTDTQYF. The CDR3, as DNA: TGCAGTGCTCGTTGGGGGGCCAACACAGATACGCAGTATTTT.

A single count supports this clonotype. The chain recombines TRBV20-1 with TRBJ2-5; TRBD2 matches at 7 bases. Losses at the gene ends were 3 bases for V and 5 bases for J; bases not matched to a gene: 3. The CDR3 is made up of 12 amino acids. Germline V gene data show CDR1 as DFQATT and CDR2 as SNEGSKA (reference sequence). CDR3 amino acids: CSASQGGETQYF. The CDR3 DNA follows: TGCAGTGCTAGCCAGGGAGGGGAGACCCAGTACTTC.

The rearrangement uses TRBV5-1 and TRBJ2-6; 7 bases fit TRBD2. The CDR3 consists of 18 residues. V lost 7 bases, J lost 0 bases, and 13 bases stayed unmatched. Germline V lookup: CDR1 SGHRS, CDR2 YFSETQ. Written as DNA, the CDR3 is TGCGCCAGCGGCTCGGGGAGGGGACCCCTCTCTGGGGCCAACGTCCTGACTTTC. Translation: CASGSGRGPLSGANVLTF. The variable domain in full, with the rest retrieved from reference TRBV5-1 and TRBJ2-6, is KAGVTQTPRYLIKTRGQQVTLSCSPISGHRSVSWYQQTPGQGLQFLFEYFSETQRNKGNFPGRFSGRQFSNSRSEMNVSTLELGDSALYLCASGSGRGPLSGANVLTFGAGSRLTVL.

V gene TRBV20-1 combines with J gene TRBJ1-6; tentative D call: TRBD1 (5 bases). Germline-derived CDR1 and CDR2 are DFQATT and SNEGSKA (reference sequence). Trimming shortened V by 1 base and J by 12 bases, and 10 bases separated the two germline ends. The CDR3 totals 12 residues. CDR3 bases: TGCAGTGCTAGAGTACCCCAGGGACCCCTCCACTTT. Translation: CSARVPQGPLHF.

CDR3: CAWQRGFDQPQHF. CDR3 nucleotide sequence: TGTGCCTGGCAGAGGGGGTTTGATCAGCCCCAGCATTTT. This rearrangement joins TRBV30 to TRBJ1-5; D perhaps matches TRBD1 (6 bases). CDR3 length: 13 amino acids. Germline assignment: CDR1 GTSNPN and CDR2 SVGIG (reference sequence). Trimming took off 5 bases at V and 5 bases at J, with 13 bases between the two ends.

The CDR3 DNA reads as TGTGCCTGGAGTGTACTAGGTGGCACTGAAGCTTTCTTT. It specifies CAWSVLGGTEAFF. The rearrangement joins TRBV30 to TRBJ1-1; D is unclear. V was clipped by 0 bases and J by 4 bases, with 9 bases between them. The CDR3 is 13 amino acids. The germline V gene encodes CDR1 GTSNPN and CDR2 SVGIG (reference sequence).

The genes are TRBV5-1 and TRBJ2-3; the D is unclear. Trimming cost V 0 bases and J 1 base, with 6 bases left between them. Germline V gives CDR1 SGHRS, CDR2 YFSETQ. The CDR3 covers 14 residues. The CDR3 nucleotides read TGCGCCAGCAGCTTGGCGCAGGGCACAGATACGCAGTATTTT. This gives the protein CASSLAQGTDTQYF.

This clonotype has just one count. The rearrangement uses TRBV6-6 and TRBJ2-5; 7 bases are shared with TRBD2. J lost 4 bases, V lost 6 bases, and 11 bases had no gene match. Germline CDR1 MNHNY, CDR2 SVGAGI (reference sequence). The CDR3 has 15 residues. The CDR3 DNA follows: TGTGCCAGCAGCTCTCTTGGCGGGAGTGTAGAGACCCAGTACTTC. It encodes CASSSLGGSVETQYF.

The CDR3 DNA sequence: TGTGCCACCAGCAGCCCAGGGGGCAGGTCGGACACCATATATTTT. Encoded protein: CATSSPGGRSDTIYF. This chain joins TRBV15 and TRBJ1-3; 8 positions agree with TRBD1. Germline lookup yields CDR1 LNHNV and CDR2 YYDKDF (reference sequence). The CDR3 has 15 residues. Trimming removed 3 bases from V and 8 bases from J; junction bases left unmatched: 9.

The chain combines TRBV12-3 or TRBV12-4 with TRBJ2-7, with TRBD1 matching 9 bases. This CDR3 is built from 13 residues. Trimming at V came to 6 bases and at J to 5 bases, leaving 5 bases not matched to a gene. The CDR3 sequence: CASRDRGEDEQYF. The CDR3 DNA is TGTGCCAGCAGGGACAGGGGTGAGGACGAGCAGTACTTC.

This chain uses TRBV29-1 with TRBJ2-1; D is ambiguous. Germline V gene data show CDR1 as SQVTM and CDR2 as ANQGSEA. Trimming removed 4 bases from V and 14 bases from J, with 18 bases in between. The CDR3 has 12 residues. CDR3 residues: CSVVSDRRKKFF. CDR3 in DNA: TGCAGCGTTGTGAGTGATAGGAGAAAAAAGTTCTTC.

The chain uses TRBV27 and TRBJ1-1; D is unclear. The CDR3 extends over 14 amino acids. Germline V CDR1 and CDR2: MNHEY, SMNVEV (reference sequence). V lost 2 bases, J lost 1 base, and 8 bases lay in between. The CDR3, as DNA: TGTGCCAGCAGTTTAGTATCTGGGAACACTGAAGCTTTCTTT. Translating gives CASSLVSGNTEAFF.

The chain has TRBV10-3 and TRBJ1-5, with a weak D call TRBD1 (6 bases). This CDR3 has 16 residues. CDR1 and CDR2 from the germline V gene are ENHRY and SYGVKD. Between the trimmed V and J ends, which lost 0 bases and 4 bases, there was a span of 13 bases. The CDR3 here is CAISESGGGANQPQHF. The CDR3 DNA is TGTGCCATCAGTGAGTCAGGAGGGGGTGCTAATCAGCCCCAGCATTTT.

This chain connects TRBV15 to TRBJ1-2, with D possibly being TRBD1 (5 bases). The CDR3 is 15 amino acids. The germline CDR1 and CDR2 sequences are LNHNV and YYDKDF (reference sequence). V was pared by 0 bases and J by 3 bases, with 11 bases between. The CDR3 sequence is CATSRDQGRYYGYTF. The CDR3 nucleotides are TGTGCCACCAGCAGAGATCAGGGCCGATACTATGGCTACACCTTC.

The chain is built from TRBV7-9 and TRBJ2-4; D remains unclear. This CDR3 is built from 16 residues. V gave up 2 bases and J gave up 6 bases, with 17 bases separating them. Germline V gene lookup returns CDR1 SEHNR and CDR2 FQNEAQ (reference sequence). The DNA for the CDR3 is TGTGCCAGCAGCTTATGGCTCCCGGCCCTTGGAAACATTCAGTACTTC. Protein product: CASSLWLPALGNIQYF.

The chain's CDR3 is CASSVGTSGDQETQYF. The CDR3 DNA reads as TGTGCCAGCAGCGTAGGGACTAGCGGGGACCAAGAGACCCAGTACTTC. This sequence joins TRBV9 and TRBJ2-5; TRBD2 agrees at 12 bases. Germline V CDR1 and CDR2: SGDLS, YYNGEE. Unmatched junction bases numbered 0, after V lost 0 bases and J lost 0 bases. CDR3 length: 16 amino acids.